This paragraph reports one T cell receptor beta chain. A junction end diverges from the germline sequence, so it may reflect a read error. These data come from a study of blood T cell repertoires in COVID-19. This CDR3 has 15 amino acids. Germline CDR1 reads SGHTA; CDR2 reads FQGNSA. TCRdb keeps only in-frame clones here, not all; method: immunoSEQ multiplex PCR. The sample has 270,000 or so clones, 85% seen once. The rearrangement joins TRBV7-2 to TRBJ2-5; 7 bases agree with TRBD2. The sequencing input was peripheral blood. This TCR came from a human donor in a cohort sampled during active COVID-19. This CDR3 reads CASSLAEGGVSTQYF. In DNA, the CDR3 is TGTGCCAGCAGTTTAGCGGAGGGAGGGGTTTCGACCCAGTACTTC.